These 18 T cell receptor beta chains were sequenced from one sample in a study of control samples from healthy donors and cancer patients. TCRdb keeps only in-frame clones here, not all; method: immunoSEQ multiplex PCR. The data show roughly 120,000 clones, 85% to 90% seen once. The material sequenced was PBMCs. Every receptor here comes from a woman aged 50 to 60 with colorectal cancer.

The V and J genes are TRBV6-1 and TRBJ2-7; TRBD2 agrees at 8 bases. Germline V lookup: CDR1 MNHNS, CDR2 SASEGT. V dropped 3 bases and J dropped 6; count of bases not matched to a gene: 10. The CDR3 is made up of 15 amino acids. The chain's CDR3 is CASSDVPGLVSEQYF. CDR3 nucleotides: TGTGCCAGCAGTGATGTTCCGGGACTAGTGAGCGAGCAGTACTTC.

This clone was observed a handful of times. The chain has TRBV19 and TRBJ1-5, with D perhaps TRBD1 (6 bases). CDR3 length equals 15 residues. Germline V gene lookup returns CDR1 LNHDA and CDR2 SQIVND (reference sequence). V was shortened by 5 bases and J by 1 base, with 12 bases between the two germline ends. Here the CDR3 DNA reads TGTGCCAGTAGTGAGAGGGGGAGCAGCAATCAGCCCCAGCATTTT. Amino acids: CASSERGSSNQPQHF.

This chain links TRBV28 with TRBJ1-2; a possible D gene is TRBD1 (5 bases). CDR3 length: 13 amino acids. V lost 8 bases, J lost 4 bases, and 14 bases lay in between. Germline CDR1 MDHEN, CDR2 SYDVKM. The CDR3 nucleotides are TGTGCCAGCGGGGCACCCCCTGGCTATGGCTACACCTTC. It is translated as CASGAPPGYGYTF.

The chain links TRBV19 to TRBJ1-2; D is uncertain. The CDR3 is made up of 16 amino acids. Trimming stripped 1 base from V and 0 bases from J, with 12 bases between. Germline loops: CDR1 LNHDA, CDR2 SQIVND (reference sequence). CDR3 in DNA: TGTGCCAGTAGTATAGTCCCGACCGTGGCTAACTATGGCTACACCTTC. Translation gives CASSIVPTVANYGYTF.

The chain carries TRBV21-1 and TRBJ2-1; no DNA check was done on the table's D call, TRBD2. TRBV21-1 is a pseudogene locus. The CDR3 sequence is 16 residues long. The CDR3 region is CASNQGLAGGPNEQFF. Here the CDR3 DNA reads TGTGCCAGCAACCAGGGACTAGCGGGGGGCCCCAATGAGCAGTTCTTC.

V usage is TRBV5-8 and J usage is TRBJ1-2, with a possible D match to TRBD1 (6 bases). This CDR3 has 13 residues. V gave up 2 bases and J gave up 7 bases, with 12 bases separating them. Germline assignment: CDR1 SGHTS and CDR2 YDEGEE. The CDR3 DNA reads TGTGCCAGCAGCTTACAGGGTCTTGGTGGCTACACCTTC. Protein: CASSLQGLGGYTF.

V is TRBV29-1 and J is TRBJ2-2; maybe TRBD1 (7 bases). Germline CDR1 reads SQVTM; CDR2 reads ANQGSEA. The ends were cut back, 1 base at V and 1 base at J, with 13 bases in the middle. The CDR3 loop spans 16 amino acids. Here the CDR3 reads CSVEGRQGGNTGELFF. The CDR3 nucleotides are TGCAGCGTTGAAGGGCGGCAGGGGGGGAACACCGGGGAGCTGTTTTTT.

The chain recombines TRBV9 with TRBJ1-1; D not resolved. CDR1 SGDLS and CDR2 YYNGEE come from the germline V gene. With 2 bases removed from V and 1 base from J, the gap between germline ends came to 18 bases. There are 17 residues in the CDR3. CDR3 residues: CASSVEATGGWNTEAFF. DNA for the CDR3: TGTGCCAGCAGCGTTGAGGCTACGGGCGGATGGAACACTGAAGCTTTCTTT.

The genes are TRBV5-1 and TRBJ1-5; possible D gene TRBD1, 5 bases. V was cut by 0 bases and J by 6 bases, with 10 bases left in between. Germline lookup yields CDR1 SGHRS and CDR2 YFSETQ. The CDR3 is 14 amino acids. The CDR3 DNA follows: TGCGCCAGCAGCTTGGGGGGCAGGGCTCAGCCCCAGCATTTT. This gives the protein CASSLGGRAQPQHF. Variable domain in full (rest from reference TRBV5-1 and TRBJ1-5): KAGVTQTPRYLIKTRGQQVTLSCSPISGHRSVSWYQQTPGQGLQFLFEYFSETQRNKGNFPGRFSGRQFSNSRSEMNVSTLELGDSALYLCASSLGGRAQPQHFGDGTRLSIL.

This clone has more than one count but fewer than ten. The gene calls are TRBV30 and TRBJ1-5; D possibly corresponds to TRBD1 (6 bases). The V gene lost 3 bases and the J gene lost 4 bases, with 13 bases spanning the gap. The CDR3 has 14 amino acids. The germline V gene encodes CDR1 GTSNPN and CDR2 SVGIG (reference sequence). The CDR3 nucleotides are TGTGCCTGGAGCGTAGGGGGTTTGAATCAGCCCCAGCATTTT. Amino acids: CAWSVGGLNQPQHF.

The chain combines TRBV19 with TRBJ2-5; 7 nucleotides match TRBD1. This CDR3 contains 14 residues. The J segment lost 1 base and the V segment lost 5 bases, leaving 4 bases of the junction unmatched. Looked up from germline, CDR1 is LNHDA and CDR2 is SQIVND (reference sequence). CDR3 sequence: CASSPGTAQETQYF. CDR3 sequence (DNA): TGTGCCAGTAGTCCGGGGACAGCCCAAGAGACCCAGTACTTC.

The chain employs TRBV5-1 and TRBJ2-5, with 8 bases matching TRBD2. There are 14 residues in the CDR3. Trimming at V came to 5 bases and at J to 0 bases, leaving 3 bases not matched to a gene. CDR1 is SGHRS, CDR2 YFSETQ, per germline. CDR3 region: CASRVAGNQETQYF. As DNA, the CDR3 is TGCGCCAGCAGGGTAGCGGGGAACCAAGAGACCCAGTACTTC.

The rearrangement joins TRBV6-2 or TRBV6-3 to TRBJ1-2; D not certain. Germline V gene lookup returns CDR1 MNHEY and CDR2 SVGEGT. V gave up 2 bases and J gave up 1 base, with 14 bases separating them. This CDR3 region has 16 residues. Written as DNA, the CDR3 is TGTGCCAGCAGTTACCACCCCGGACTCAGTAACTATGGCTACACCTTC. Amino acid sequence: CASSYHPGLSNYGYTF.

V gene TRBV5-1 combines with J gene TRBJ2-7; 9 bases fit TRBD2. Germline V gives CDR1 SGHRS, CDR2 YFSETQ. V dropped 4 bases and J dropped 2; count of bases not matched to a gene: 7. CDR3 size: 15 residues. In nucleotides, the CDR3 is TGCGCCAGCAGCCGGGGACTAGCAGGGACCTACGAGCAGTACTTC. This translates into CASSRGLAGTYEQYF.

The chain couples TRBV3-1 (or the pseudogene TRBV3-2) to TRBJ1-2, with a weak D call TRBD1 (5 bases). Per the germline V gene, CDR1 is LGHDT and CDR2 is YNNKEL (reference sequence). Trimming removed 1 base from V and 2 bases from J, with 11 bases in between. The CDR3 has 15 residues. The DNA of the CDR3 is TGTGCCAGCAGCCAAGTGGGGCTGGGGAACTATGGCTACACCTTC. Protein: CASSQVGLGNYGYTF.

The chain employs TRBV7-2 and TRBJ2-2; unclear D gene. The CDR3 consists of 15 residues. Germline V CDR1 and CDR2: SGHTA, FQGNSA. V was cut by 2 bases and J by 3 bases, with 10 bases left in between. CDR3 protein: CASSLLPLDTGELFF. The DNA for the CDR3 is TGTGCCAGCAGCTTACTCCCATTGGACACCGGGGAGCTGTTTTTT.

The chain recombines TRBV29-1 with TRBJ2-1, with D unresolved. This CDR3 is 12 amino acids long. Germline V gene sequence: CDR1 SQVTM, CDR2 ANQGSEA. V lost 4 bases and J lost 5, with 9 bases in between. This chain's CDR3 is CSVVRQDNEQFF. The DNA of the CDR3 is TGCAGCGTTGTCAGACAAGACAATGAGCAGTTCTTC.

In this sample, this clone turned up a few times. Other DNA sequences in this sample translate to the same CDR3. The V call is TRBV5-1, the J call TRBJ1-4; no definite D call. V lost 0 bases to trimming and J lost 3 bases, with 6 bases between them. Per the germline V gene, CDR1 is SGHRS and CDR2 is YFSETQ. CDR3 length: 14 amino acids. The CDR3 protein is CASSLGWANEKLFF. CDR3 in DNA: TGCGCCAGCAGCTTGGGCTGGGCTAATGAAAAACTGTTTTTT.